This paragraph reports one TCR beta chain. The antigen is not known. V lost 7 bases and J lost 7; bases outside the gene matches: 18. The germline CDR1 and CDR2 sequences are MDHEN and SYDVKM. This CDR3 comprises 16 residues. These data belong to a study of metastatic and nonmetastatic thyroid tumors. Study-level information: Malignant and benign thyroid patients had repertoires compared in peripheral blood and tumor or nodule tissue. Findings of the study overall: Within blood and tumor, benign nodules reportedly had significantly lower TCR beta diversity than malignant thyroid tumors did.

All patients were treatment-naive before thyroid surgery. TCRdb re-clonotyped the PCR reads through MiXCR. The sample shows about 50,000 clones, approximately 22% of them seen only once. The specimen sequenced was blood. This sequence joins TRBV28 and TRBJ1-1; TRBD1 matches 7 bases. The origin of this receptor is a female donor with papillary thyroid cancer or a benign thyroid nodule (not recorded which). Some clones in this sample may be carry-over from other donors' samples. CDR3 nucleotides: TGTGCCAGCAAGGACAGGAACATGGGCCCCGCGTGTGAAGCTTTCTTT. It is translated as CASKDRNMGPACEAFF.